This section outlines one T cell receptor (beta chain) sequence together with its context. This entry is derived from a study of blood T cell repertoires in COVID-19. Study in general: In each case, the material was cDNA or gDNA derived from T cells, B-cell-depleted T cells, or PBMCs.

This CDR3 comprises 13 residues. The ends were cut back, 8 bases at V and 3 bases at J, with 14 bases in the middle. Germline CDR1 and CDR2: SNHLY and FYNNEI. This table comes from immunoSEQ multiplex PCR, and its TCRdb copy is limited to in-frame clones, with some not included. The sample yields 400,000 to 450,000 clones, about nine tenths seen once. The receptor was isolated from a woman aged 25-40 years with active or convalescent COVID-19. The sample consisted of peripheral blood. V usage is TRBV2 and J usage is TRBJ2-7; D possibly corresponds to TRBD2 (7 bases). The CDR3 nucleotides are TGTGCCAGCTCGGGGGGCCCAGACTACGAGCAGTACTTC. Translation gives CASSGGPDYEQYF.